The TCR beta chain described here comes from a study of early T cells in non-severe SARS-CoV-2 infection. A single record per CDR3 protein comes from TCRdb applying MiXCR to the 5' RACE reads. Of approximately 26,000 distinct CDR3 sequences listed, roughly 5% are singletons. V lost 4 bases to trimming and J lost 6 bases, with 11 bases between them. This CDR3 comprises 14 residues. The germline V gene encodes CDR1 KGHDR and CDR2 SFDVKD. This sequence was found in an adult who was a healthcare worker with PCR-confirmed SARS-CoV-2 infection or an uninfected control (not recorded which). The chain links TRBV24-1 to TRBJ2-2; D remains unclear. The sequenced sample consisted of whole blood. CDR3 sequence (DNA): TGTGCCACCAGTGAAATCCAGACCCCCGGGGAGCTGTTTTTT. Translation: CATSEIQTPGELFF.